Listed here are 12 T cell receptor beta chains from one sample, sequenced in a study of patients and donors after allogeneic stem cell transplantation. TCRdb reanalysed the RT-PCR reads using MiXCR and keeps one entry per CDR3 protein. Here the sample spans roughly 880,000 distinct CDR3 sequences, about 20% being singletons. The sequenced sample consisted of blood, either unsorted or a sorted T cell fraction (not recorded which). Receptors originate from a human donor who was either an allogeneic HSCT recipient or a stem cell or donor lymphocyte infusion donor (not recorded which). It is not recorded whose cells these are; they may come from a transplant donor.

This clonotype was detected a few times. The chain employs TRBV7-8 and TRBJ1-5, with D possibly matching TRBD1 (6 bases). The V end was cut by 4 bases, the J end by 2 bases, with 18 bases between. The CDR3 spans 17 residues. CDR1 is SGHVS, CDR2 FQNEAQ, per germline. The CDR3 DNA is TGTGCCAGCAGCTCCCTGAACAGGGTTGTTGGCAATCAGCCCCAGCATTTT. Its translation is CASSSLNRVVGNQPQHF.

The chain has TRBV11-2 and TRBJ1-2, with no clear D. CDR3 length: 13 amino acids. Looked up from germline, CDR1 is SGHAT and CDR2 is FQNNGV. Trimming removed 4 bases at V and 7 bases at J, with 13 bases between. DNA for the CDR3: TGTGCCAGCAGCTCTAGGTTTTGGCGTGGCTACACCTTC. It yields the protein CASSSRFWRGYTF.

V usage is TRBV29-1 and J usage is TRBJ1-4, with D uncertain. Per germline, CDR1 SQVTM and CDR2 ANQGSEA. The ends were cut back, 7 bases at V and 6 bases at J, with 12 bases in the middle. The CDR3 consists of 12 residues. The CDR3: CSASIYHEKLFF. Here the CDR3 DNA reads TGCAGCGCATCAATATACCATGAAAAACTGTTTTTT.

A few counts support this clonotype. CDR3 residues: CASSQDGAWRGETQYF. CDR3 sequence (DNA): TGCGCCAGCAGCCAAGATGGGGCTTGGAGGGGAGAGACCCAGTACTTC. The chain carries TRBV4-1 and TRBJ2-5, with D perhaps TRBD2 (6 bases). This CDR3 has 16 amino acids. Germline V gives CDR1 MGHRA, CDR2 YSYEKL. V shed 0 bases and J shed 4 bases, with 15 bases lying between them.

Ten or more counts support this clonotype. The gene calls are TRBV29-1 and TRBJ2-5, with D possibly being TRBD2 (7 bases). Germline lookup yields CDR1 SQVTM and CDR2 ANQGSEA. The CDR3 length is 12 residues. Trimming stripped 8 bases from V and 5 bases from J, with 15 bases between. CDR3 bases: TGCAGCCTAATAGGGGGGGAGGAGACCCAGTACTTC. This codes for CSLIGGEETQYF.

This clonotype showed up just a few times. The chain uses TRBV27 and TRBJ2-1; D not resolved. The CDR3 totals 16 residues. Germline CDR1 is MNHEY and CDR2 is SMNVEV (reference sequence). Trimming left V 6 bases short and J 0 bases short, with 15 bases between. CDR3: CASSLSWAFSYNEQFF. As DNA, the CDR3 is TGTGCCAGCAGCCTCTCCTGGGCGTTCTCCTACAATGAGCAGTTCTTC.

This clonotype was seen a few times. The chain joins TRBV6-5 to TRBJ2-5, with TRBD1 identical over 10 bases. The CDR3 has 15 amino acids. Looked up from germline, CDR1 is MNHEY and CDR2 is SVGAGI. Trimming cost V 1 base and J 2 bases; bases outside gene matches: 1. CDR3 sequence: CASSYWGQGQETQYF. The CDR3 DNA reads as TGTGCCAGCAGTTACTGGGGACAGGGGCAAGAGACCCAGTACTTC.

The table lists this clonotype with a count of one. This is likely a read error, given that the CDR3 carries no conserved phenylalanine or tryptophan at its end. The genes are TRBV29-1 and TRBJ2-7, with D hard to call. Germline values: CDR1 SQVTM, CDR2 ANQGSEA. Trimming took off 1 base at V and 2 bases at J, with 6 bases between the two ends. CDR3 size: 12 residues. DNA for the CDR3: TGCAGCGTTGAAGGCAAGACCTACGAGCAGTACATC. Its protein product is CSVEGKTYEQYI.

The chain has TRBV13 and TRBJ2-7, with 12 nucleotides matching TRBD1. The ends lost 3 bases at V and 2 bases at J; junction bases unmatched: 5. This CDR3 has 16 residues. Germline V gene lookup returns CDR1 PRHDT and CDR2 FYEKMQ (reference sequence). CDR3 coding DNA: TGTGCCAGCAGCTTGTTTCGGGACAGGGGGCCCTACGAGCAGTACTTC. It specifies CASSLFRDRGPYEQYF.

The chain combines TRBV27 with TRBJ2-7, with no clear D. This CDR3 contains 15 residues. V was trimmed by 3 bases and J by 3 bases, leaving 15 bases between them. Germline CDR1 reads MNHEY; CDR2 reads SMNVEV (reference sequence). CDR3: CASSFFGRTVYEQYF. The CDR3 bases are TGTGCCAGCAGTTTTTTTGGACGGACGGTCTACGAGCAGTACTTC.

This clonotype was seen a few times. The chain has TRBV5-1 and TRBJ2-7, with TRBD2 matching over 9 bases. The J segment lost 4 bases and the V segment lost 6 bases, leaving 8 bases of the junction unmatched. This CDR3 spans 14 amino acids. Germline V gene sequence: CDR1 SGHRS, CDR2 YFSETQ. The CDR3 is CASTLAGGLYEQYF. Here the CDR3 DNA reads TGCGCCAGCACCCTCGCGGGAGGGCTATACGAGCAGTACTTC.

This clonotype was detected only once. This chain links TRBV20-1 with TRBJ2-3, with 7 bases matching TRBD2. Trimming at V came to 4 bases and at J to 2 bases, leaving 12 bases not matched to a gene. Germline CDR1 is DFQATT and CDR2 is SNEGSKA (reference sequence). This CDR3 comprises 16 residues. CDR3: CSATDRSGWDTDTQYF. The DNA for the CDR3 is TGCAGTGCTACCGACCGTAGCGGGTGGGACACAGATACGCAGTATTTT.